The 30 T cell receptor beta chains below all came from one sample that was sequenced in a study of blood T cells in healthy people across ages. PCR was performed a second time for roughly 7 to 11 cycles using a sample-barcoded 5' primer and a J-beta primer mix. TCRdb re-derived calls from the 5' RACE reads in MiXCR, one entry per CDR3 protein. The table lists some 1,800,000 distinct CDR3 sequences, roughly 43% of them singletons. Sequencing input: blood. The receptors derive from a human donor in good health.

Remarks on this clonotype: The germline gene is not matched at one end of the junction; a read error may be the cause. This chain joins TRBV5-1 and TRBJ2-1; D unresolved. Germline V gives CDR1 SGHRS, CDR2 YFSETQ. The length of the CDR3 is 12 residues. CDR3 in amino acids: CTSSSQPHEQFF. The DNA of the CDR3 is TGCACCAGCAGCTCACAACCCCATGAGCAGTTCTTC.

J is TRBJ2-7 and V is TRBV5-1; 7 bases map to TRBD1. The CDR3 spans 15 residues. Germline CDR1 SGHRS, CDR2 YFSETQ. J lost 2 bases, V lost 7 bases, and 12 bases had no gene match. CDR3 loop: CASRPRQGFAYEQYF. Here the CDR3 DNA reads TGCGCCAGCCGTCCGAGACAGGGTTTTGCCTACGAGCAGTACTTC.

Note on this clonotype: An end of the junction differs from the germline gene, which may be a read error. The rearrangement uses TRBV12-3 or TRBV12-4 and TRBJ2-5; tentatively, D is TRBD2 (5 bases). This CDR3 contains 13 residues. CDR3 bases: TGTGCCTGCAGTTTTCGGCCAGCCTGGGAGCAGTACTTC. Translating it yields CACSFRPAWEQYF.

This clonotype showed up just a few times. The chain joins TRBV6-6 to TRBJ1-5, with 8 bases lining up with TRBD1. The ends lost 2 bases at V and 0 bases at J; junction bases unmatched: 3. This CDR3 region has 16 residues. Germline V lookup: CDR1 MNHNY, CDR2 SVGAGI (reference sequence). The CDR3 bases are TGTGCCAGCAGTTACCCGACAGGGGATAGCAATCAGCCCCAGCATTTT. It codes for CASSYPTGDSNQPQHF.

This clonotype has only a few counts. CDR3 protein: CASSRGQGKTQYF. CDR3 bases: TGTGCCAGCAGCCGGGGACAGGGAAAGACCCAGTACTTC. The chain joins TRBV7-6 to TRBJ2-5; 9 nucleotides line up with TRBD1. The CDR3 has 13 amino acids. Germline values: CDR1 SGHVS, CDR2 FNYEAQ. V lost 5 bases, J lost 6 bases, and 4 bases stayed unmatched.

The rearrangement joins TRBV7-3 to TRBJ1-1, with 7 bases matching TRBD1. The CDR3 is 13 amino acids. J was trimmed by 4 bases and V by 7 bases; bases with no gene match: 6. Germline V lookup: CDR1 SGHTA, CDR2 FQGTGA. The CDR3 loop is CASNRGGGTEAFF. The CDR3 DNA reads as TGTGCCAGCAACAGGGGAGGGGGCACTGAAGCTTTCTTT.

A few counts support this clonotype. The V gene is TRBV6-2 or TRBV6-3, the J gene TRBJ1-1; 12 bases match TRBD1. V shed 4 bases and J 7 bases; nucleotides not matched to a gene: 10. Germline V lookup: CDR1 MNHEY, CDR2 SVGEGT. This CDR3 is built from 16 residues. The CDR3 reads CASSSPGQGARVEAFF. The CDR3 DNA reads as TGTGCCAGCAGTTCCCCGGGACAGGGGGCACGGGTTGAAGCTTTCTTT.

V gene TRBV7-9 combines with J gene TRBJ2-1; D is possibly TRBD1 (6 bases). The CDR3 has 13 residues. Germline CDR1 reads SEHNR; CDR2 reads FQNEAQ (reference sequence). Trimming took off 5 bases at V and 12 bases at J, with 17 bases between the two ends. CDR3 nucleotide sequence: TGTGCCAGCAGCACCCGAGCCAGGGGTGGGCAGTTCTTC. Translating it yields CASSTRARGGQFF.

This chain links TRBV20-1 with TRBJ1-2; perhaps TRBD1 as D (6 bases). The CDR3 loop spans 14 amino acids. The V and J ends lost 5 bases and 4 bases respectively, with 17 bases between them. CDR1 DFQATT and CDR2 SNEGSKA come from the germline V gene (reference sequence). The CDR3 here is CSAGAQLQGYGYTF. The CDR3 nucleotides are TGCAGTGCTGGGGCACAATTACAGGGCTATGGCTACACCTTC.

J is TRBJ1-2 and V is TRBV28; 7 positions agree with TRBD1. The CDR3 totals 15 residues. CDR1 and CDR2 (germline): MDHEN, SYDVKM. The junction had 6 bases not matched to a gene; V was cut back by 1 base and J by 4 bases. CDR3 DNA: TGTGCCAGCAGTTTATTGTACAGGGGCTCCTATGGCTACACCTTC. Protein: CASSLLYRGSYGYTF.

The CDR3 nucleotides read TGTGCCAGCAGCAAACAGGGGGTGGGTCAGCCCCAGCATTTT. Amino acids: CASSKQGVGQPQHF. This chain links TRBV12-3 or TRBV12-4 with TRBJ1-5; TRBD1 matches 8 bases. The J segment lost 6 bases and the V segment lost 6 bases, leaving 7 bases of the junction unmatched. This CDR3 contains 14 residues.

The chain employs TRBV7-2 and TRBJ2-3; D is unclear. Deletions cut 6 bases from V and 8 bases from J, with 15 bases between. Germline assignment: CDR1 SGHTA and CDR2 FQGNSA. The CDR3 covers 13 residues. CDR3 in amino acids: CASRQTLTGTQYF. Here the CDR3 DNA reads TGTGCCAGCAGACAAACCCTGACCGGTACGCAGTATTTT.

CDR3 coding DNA: TGCGCCAGCAGCTTCCTTATGGGTGAGCAGTTCTTC. Its protein product is CASSFLMGEQFF. The chain links TRBV5-1 to TRBJ2-1, with D unresolved. CDR3 size: 12 residues. Trimming took 2 bases from V and 9 from J, leaving 9 bases between them. The germline V gene encodes CDR1 SGHRS and CDR2 YFSETQ.

The chain employs TRBV20-1 and TRBJ2-1; perhaps TRBD1 as D (7 bases). V was trimmed by 7 bases and J by 0 bases, leaving 22 bases between them. The CDR3 is 17 residues long. The germline V gene encodes CDR1 DFQATT and CDR2 SNEGSKA (reference sequence). The chain's CDR3 is CSGSRSQGGFSYNEQFF. The CDR3 coding sequence is TGCAGTGGATCGAGATCCCAGGGGGGATTCTCCTACAATGAGCAGTTCTTC.

This clonotype was observed many times. This sequence joins TRBV7-2 and TRBJ2-7; D perhaps matches TRBD2 (6 bases). Germline CDR1 and CDR2: SGHTA and FQGNSA. V lost 3 bases and J lost 1, with 7 bases in between. This CDR3 is 13 amino acids long. The CDR3 DNA sequence: TGTGCCAGCAGCTTTGCGGGGTCCTACGAGCAGTACTTC. Translated, it gives CASSFAGSYEQYF.

This chain uses TRBV4-1 with TRBJ1-2, with no clear D. CDR3 size: 14 residues. In germline, CDR1 is MGHRA, CDR2 YSYEKL. V was pared by 2 bases and J by 2 bases, with 9 bases between. CDR3 sequence reads: CASSQFGGNYGYTF. CDR3 DNA: TGCGCCAGCAGCCAATTTGGTGGAAACTATGGCTACACCTTC.

The chain is built from TRBV15 and TRBJ1-2; unclear D gene. The germline V and J ends were trimmed by 5 bases and 6 bases, with 10 bases remaining between them. From germline, CDR1 is LNHNV and CDR2 YYDKDF (reference sequence). CDR3 length: 12 residues. DNA for the CDR3: TGTGCCACCAGCCGGGAGTTCGATGGCTACACCTTC. Encoded protein: CATSREFDGYTF. Variable domain in full (rest from reference TRBV15 and TRBJ1-2): DAMVIQNPRYQVTQFGKPVTLSCSQTLNHNVMYWYQQKSSQAPKLLFHYYDKDFNNEADTPDNFQSRRPNTSFCFLDIRSPGLGDTAMYLCATSREFDGYTFGSGTRLTVV.

This clonotype came up many times. The V gene is TRBV6-4, the J gene TRBJ2-1, with 8 bases aligning to TRBD1. Losses at the gene ends were 2 bases for V and 8 bases for J; bases not matched to a gene: 8. This CDR3 comprises 15 residues. CDR1 and CDR2 (germline): MRHNA, SNTAGT. The CDR3 region is CASSDAGQGSDEQFF. The CDR3 coding sequence is TGTGCCAGCAGTGACGCCGGACAGGGTAGCGATGAGCAGTTCTTC.

The chain carries TRBV7-2 and TRBJ1-2; 10 nucleotides match TRBD1. The V gene's germline CDR1 is SGHTA and CDR2 FQGNSA. The length of the CDR3 is 16 residues. Unmatched junction bases numbered 10, after V lost 8 bases and J lost 1 base. CDR3 region: CTSRRGQGGNNYGYTF. For the CDR3, the DNA is TGTACCAGCCGTCGCGGACAGGGGGGTAATAACTATGGCTACACCTTC.

This chain uses TRBV5-1 with TRBJ2-1; TRBD2 matches 8 bases. Germline trimming cut 3 bases from V and 4 bases from J; bases unmatched to any gene: 12. CDR1 and CDR2 (germline): SGHRS, YFSETQ. The CDR3 extends over 17 amino acids. The CDR3 protein is CASSSGGGSAGYNEQFF. The CDR3 nucleotides read TGCGCCAGCAGCTCGGGAGGGGGGTCAGCCGGGTACAATGAGCAGTTCTTC.

V usage is TRBV12-3 or TRBV12-4 and J usage is TRBJ2-7, with 7 bases aligning to TRBD2. The V segment lost 7 bases and the J segment 7 bases; nucleotides outside the gene matches: 4. The CDR3 is 11 residues long. The CDR3 protein is CASNPGREQYF. DNA of the CDR3: TGTGCCAGCAACCCCGGGAGGGAGCAGTACTTC.

This chain joins TRBV3-1 and TRBJ2-7, with D perhaps assigned TRBD1 or TRBD2 (5 bases each). Per germline, CDR1 LGHDT and CDR2 YNNKEL (reference sequence). V gave up 2 bases and J gave up 2 bases, with 10 bases separating them. This CDR3 is built from 14 residues. CDR3 sequence (DNA): TGTGCCAGCAGCCAACGGGGCCCAGCCTACGAGCAGTACTTC. This encodes CASSQRGPAYEQYF.

This clonotype was counted only a few times. V gene TRBV6-4 combines with J gene TRBJ1-2; 8 bases fit TRBD1. Germline V lookup: CDR1 MRHNA, CDR2 SNTAGT. This CDR3 contains 14 residues. V dropped 3 bases and J dropped 7; count of bases not matched to a gene: 7. CDR3: CASSEGQGAPGYTF. The CDR3 DNA reads TGTGCCAGCAGTGAAGGGCAGGGGGCTCCTGGCTACACCTTC.

V usage is TRBV5-1 and J usage is TRBJ2-1; TRBD2 matches 8 bases. The CDR3 is made up of 15 amino acids. Germline CDR1 and CDR2: SGHRS and YFSETQ. J lost 7 bases, V lost 4 bases, and 10 bases had no gene match. The CDR3 DNA reads as TGCGCCAGCAGCCCGGAGGTGGTAGCGGGGAATGAGCAGTTCTTC. Protein: CASSPEVVAGNEQFF.

This clonotype has only a few counts. This chain joins TRBV24-1 and TRBJ2-3; D unresolved. The CDR3 is 16 residues long. V lost 3 bases and J 3 bases, leaving 15 bases between the germline ends. The germline V gene encodes CDR1 KGHDR and CDR2 SFDVKD. In nucleotides, the CDR3 is TGTGCCACCAGTGATATGACACGCAGCGCGACAGATACGCAGTATTTT. It is translated as CATSDMTRSATDTQYF.

The chain carries TRBV7-2 and TRBJ1-1; D remains ambiguous. This CDR3 region has 17 residues. Germline values: CDR1 SGHTA, CDR2 FQGNSA. With 3 bases removed from V and 0 bases from J, the gap between germline ends came to 17 bases. CDR3 nucleotides: TGTGCCAGCAGCTTTTCGGTGAGTCGGAGTTTGAACACTGAAGCTTTCTTT. It yields the protein CASSFSVSRSLNTEAFF.

This chain connects TRBV6-1 to TRBJ1-3, with D unclear. Germline V gene sequence: CDR1 MNHNS, CDR2 SASEGT. Trimming stripped 11 bases from V and 0 bases from J, with 8 bases between. The CDR3 is 12 amino acids. As DNA, the CDR3 is TGTGCCTCTGAGCGCTCTGGAAACACCATATATTTT. Amino acids: CASERSGNTIYF.

The gene calls are TRBV7-2 and TRBJ2-2; D remains ambiguous. There are 15 residues in the CDR3. Deletions cut 5 bases from V and 7 bases from J, with 17 bases between. Germline V lookup: CDR1 SGHTA, CDR2 FQGNSA. The CDR3 nucleotides read TGTGCCAGCAGCAGGGTTCTGGGTATTGTCGGGGAGCTGTTTTTT. As protein: CASSRVLGIVGELFF.

Only a few counts were recorded for this clonotype. V usage is TRBV7-2 and J usage is TRBJ2-7; possible D gene TRBD1, 6 bases. CDR1 SGHTA and CDR2 FQGNSA come from the germline V gene. There are 14 residues in the CDR3. Trimming shortened V by 1 base and J by 7 bases, and 14 bases separated the two germline ends. CDR3 DNA sequence: TGTGCCAGCAGCTTAGGTTGGGGGCTTCGAGAGCAGTACTTC. Translation gives CASSLGWGLREQYF.

The chain employs TRBV7-2 and TRBJ1-2; D gene ambiguous. The CDR3 consists of 13 residues. Trimming left V 6 bases short and J 2 bases short, with 10 bases between. Looked up from germline, CDR1 is SGHTA and CDR2 is FQGNSA. CDR3 region: CASRRRQNYGYTF. The CDR3 DNA reads TGTGCCAGCAGGAGGAGGCAAAACTATGGCTACACCTTC. Full variable domain (outside the CDR3, taken from reference TRBV7-2 and TRBJ1-2): GAGVSQSPSNKVTEKGKDVELRCDPISGHTALYWYRQSLGQGLEFLIYFQGNSAPDKSGLPSDRFSAERTGGSVSTLTIQRTQQEDSAVYLCASRRRQNYGYTFGSGTRLTVV.